The clone carrying this T cell receptor beta chain showed up just a few times. The sample belongs to a study of control samples from healthy donors and cancer patients. This CDR3 comprises 14 residues. Germline assignment: CDR1 SGHNT and CDR2 YENEEA. After removal of 5 bases from V and 0 bases from J, the junction contained 4 bases not matched to a gene. Method: immunoSEQ multiplex PCR; TCRdb's copy keeps in-frame clones and lacks some. The sample has 130,000 or so clones, 80% to 90% seen once. V usage is TRBV11-3 and J usage is TRBJ2-7, with 7 bases identical to TRBD1. Material: blood. The TCR was taken from a man under 40 in good health. The DNA of the CDR3 is TGTGCCAGCAGCACCCAGGGGGACTCCTACGAGCAGTACTTC. This gives the protein CASSTQGDSYEQYF.